Below are 3 T cell receptor beta chains sequenced from a single sample in a study of blood T cell repertoires in COVID-19. Data came from immunoSEQ multiplex PCR; TCRdb stores just in-frame clones and leaves some out. The data hold some 400,000 clones, with approximately 86% observed a single time. Sequenced: peripheral blood. These receptors were obtained from a human donor in a cohort sampled during active COVID-19.

This clone has more than one count but fewer than ten. The rearrangement joins TRBV5-5 to TRBJ1-1; perhaps TRBD1 as D (5 bases). Germline CDR1 and CDR2: SGHKS and YYEKEE (reference sequence). This CDR3 is built from 11 residues. V was clipped by 3 bases and J by 11 bases, with 11 bases between them. CDR3 DNA sequence: TGTGCCAGCAGCTCTTTAGGGGTGGCTTTCTTT. This translates into CASSSLGVAFF.

The genes are TRBV28 and TRBJ2-1; the match to TRBD2 covers 8 bases. Germline V CDR1 and CDR2: MDHEN, SYDVKM. The CDR3 is 15 residues long. With 2 bases clipped from V and 8 bases from J, the junction kept 8 bases outside the gene matches. CDR3 coding DNA: TGTGCCAGCAGTTTACCCTCGGGAGGGCCCGATGAGCAGTTCTTC. Translating gives CASSLPSGGPDEQFF.

The rearrangement uses TRBV7-2 and TRBJ1-1; D is unresolved. The CDR3 contains 13 residues. Germline values: CDR1 SGHTA, CDR2 FQGNSA. V lost 2 bases and J 0 bases, leaving 4 bases between the germline ends. CDR3 in DNA: TGTGCCAGCAGCTTATCTGTGAACACTGAAGCTTTCTTT. It translates to CASSLSVNTEAFF.